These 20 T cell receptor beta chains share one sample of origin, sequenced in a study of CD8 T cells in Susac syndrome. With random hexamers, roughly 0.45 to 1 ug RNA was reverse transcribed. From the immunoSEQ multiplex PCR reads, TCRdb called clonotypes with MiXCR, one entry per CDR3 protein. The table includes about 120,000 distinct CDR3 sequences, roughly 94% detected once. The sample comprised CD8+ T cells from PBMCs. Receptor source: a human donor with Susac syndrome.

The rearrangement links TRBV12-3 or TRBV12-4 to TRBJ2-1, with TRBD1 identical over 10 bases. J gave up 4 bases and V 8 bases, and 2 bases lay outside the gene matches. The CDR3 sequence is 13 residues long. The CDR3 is CASGDRGYNEQFF. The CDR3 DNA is TGTGCCAGCGGGGACAGGGGATACAATGAGCAGTTCTTC.

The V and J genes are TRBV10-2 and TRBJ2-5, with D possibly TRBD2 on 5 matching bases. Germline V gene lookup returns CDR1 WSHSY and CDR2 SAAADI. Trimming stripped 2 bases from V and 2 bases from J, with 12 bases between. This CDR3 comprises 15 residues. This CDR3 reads CASSEEGVPQETQYF. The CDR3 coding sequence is TGCGCCAGCAGTGAGGAGGGTGTACCACAAGAGACCCAGTACTTC.

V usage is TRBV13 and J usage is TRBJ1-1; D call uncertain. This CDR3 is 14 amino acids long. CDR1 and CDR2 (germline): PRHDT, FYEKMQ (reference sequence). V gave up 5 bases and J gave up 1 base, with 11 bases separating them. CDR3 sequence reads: CASSPPTTNTEAFF. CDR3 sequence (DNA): TGTGCCAGCAGCCCGCCCACTACGAACACTGAAGCTTTCTTT. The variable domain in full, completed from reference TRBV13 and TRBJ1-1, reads AAGVIQSPRHLIKEKRETATLKCYPIPRHDTVYWYQQGPGQDPQFLISFYEKMQSDKGSIPDRFSAQQFSDYHSELNMSSLELGDSALYFCASSPPTTNTEAFFGQGTRLTVV.

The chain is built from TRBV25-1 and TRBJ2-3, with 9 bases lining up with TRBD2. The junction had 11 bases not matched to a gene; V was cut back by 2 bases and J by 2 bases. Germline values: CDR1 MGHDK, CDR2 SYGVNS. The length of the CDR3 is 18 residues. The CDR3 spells CASSEVLRAGGFTDTQYF. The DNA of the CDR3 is TGTGCCAGCAGTGAAGTTTTGCGAGCGGGGGGCTTCACAGATACGCAGTATTTT. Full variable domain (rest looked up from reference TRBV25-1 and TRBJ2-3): EADIYQTPRYLVIGTGKKITLECSQTMGHDKMYWYQQDPGMELHLIHYSYGVNSTEKGDLSSESTVSRIRTEHFPLTLESARPSHTSQYLCASSEVLRAGGFTDTQYFGPGTRLTVL.

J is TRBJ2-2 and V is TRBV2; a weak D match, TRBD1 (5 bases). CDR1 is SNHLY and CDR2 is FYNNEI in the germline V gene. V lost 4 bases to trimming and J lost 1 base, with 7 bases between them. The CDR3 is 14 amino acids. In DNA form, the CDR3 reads TGTGCCAGCAGTGGGGGCTGGAACACCGGGGAGCTGTTTTTT. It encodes CASSGGWNTGELFF. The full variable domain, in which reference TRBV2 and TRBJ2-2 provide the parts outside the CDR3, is EPEVTQTPSHQVTQMGQEVILRCVPISNHLYFYWYRQILGQKVEFLVSFYNNEISEKSEIFDDQFSVERPDGSNFTLKIRSTKLEDSAMYFCASSGGWNTGELFFGEGSRLTVL.

CDR3 in DNA: TGTGCCACCATACAGCCAGGGGGGCGATACGAGCAGTACTTC. Its protein product is CATIQPGGRYEQYF. The chain employs TRBV27 and TRBJ2-7, with D perhaps matching TRBD1 (7 bases). Trimming took off 10 bases at V and 4 bases at J, with 20 bases between the two ends. The CDR3 length is 14 residues. The germline V gene has CDR1 MNHEY and CDR2 SMNVEV (reference sequence).

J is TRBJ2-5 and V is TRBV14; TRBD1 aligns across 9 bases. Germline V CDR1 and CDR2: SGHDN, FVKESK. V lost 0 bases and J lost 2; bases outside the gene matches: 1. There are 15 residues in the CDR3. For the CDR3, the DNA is TGTGCCAGCAGCCAAGAGACAGGGGGGCAAGAGACCCAGTACTTC. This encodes CASSQETGGQETQYF.

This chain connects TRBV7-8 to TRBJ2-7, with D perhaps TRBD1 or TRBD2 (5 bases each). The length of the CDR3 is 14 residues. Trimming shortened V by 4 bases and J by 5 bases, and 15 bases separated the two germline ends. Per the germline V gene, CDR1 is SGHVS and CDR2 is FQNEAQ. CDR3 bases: TGTGCCAGCAGCTCGGGACCCACGGCCCACGAGCAGTACTTC. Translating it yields CASSSGPTAHEQYF.

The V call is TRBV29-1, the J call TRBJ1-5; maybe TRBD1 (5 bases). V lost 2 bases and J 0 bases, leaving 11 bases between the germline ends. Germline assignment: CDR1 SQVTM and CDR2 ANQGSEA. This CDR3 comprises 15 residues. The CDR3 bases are TGCAGCGTTGAATTGGGGGGAGGTAGCAATCAGCCCCAGCATTTT. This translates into CSVELGGGSNQPQHF.

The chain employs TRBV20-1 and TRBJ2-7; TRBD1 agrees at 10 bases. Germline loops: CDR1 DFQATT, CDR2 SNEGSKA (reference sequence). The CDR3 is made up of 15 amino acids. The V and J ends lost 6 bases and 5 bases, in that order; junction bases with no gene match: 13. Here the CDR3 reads CSATGVGQGIHEQYF. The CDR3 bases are TGCAGTGCGACTGGGGTGGGACAGGGGATCCACGAGCAGTACTTC.

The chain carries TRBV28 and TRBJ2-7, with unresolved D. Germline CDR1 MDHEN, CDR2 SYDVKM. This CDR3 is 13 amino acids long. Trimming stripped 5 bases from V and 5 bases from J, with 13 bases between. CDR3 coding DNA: TGTGCCAGCAGTCGGGCCCTCGCCAACGAGCAGTACTTC. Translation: CASSRALANEQYF.

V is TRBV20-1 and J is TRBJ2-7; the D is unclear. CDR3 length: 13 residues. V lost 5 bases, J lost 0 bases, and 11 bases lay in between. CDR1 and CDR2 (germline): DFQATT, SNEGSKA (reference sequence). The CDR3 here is CSAGPRSSYEQYF. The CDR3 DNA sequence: TGCAGTGCTGGACCCAGGAGCTCCTACGAGCAGTACTTC.

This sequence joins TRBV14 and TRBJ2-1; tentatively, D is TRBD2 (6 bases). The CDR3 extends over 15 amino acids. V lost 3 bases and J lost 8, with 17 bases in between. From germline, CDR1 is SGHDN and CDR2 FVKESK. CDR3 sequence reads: CASSQRRGWNHEQFF. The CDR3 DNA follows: TGTGCCAGCAGCCAGAGGCGGGGTTGGAACCATGAGCAGTTCTTC.

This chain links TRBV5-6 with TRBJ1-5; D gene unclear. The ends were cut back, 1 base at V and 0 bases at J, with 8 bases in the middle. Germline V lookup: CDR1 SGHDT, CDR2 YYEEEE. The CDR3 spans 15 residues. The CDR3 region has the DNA TGTGCCAGCAGCTTGACGACGGATAGCAATCAGCCCCAGCATTTT. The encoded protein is CASSLTTDSNQPQHF.

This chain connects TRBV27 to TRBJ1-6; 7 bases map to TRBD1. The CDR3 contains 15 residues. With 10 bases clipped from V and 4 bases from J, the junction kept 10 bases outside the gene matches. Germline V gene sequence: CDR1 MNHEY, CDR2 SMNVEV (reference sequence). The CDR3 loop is CATRGDEGYNSPLHF. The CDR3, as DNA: TGTGCCACCAGGGGGGACGAAGGATATAATTCACCCCTCCACTTT.

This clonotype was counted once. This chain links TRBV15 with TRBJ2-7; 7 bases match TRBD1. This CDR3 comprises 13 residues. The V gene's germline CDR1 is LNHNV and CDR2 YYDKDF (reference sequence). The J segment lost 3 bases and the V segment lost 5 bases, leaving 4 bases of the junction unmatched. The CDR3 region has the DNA TGTGCCACCAGCCTAGACAGGGACTACGAGCAGTACTTC. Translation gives CATSLDRDYEQYF.

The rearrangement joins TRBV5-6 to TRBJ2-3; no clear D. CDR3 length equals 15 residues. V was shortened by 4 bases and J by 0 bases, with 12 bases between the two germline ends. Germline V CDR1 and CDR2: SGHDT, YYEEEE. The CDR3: CASSPVLLSTDTQYF. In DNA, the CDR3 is TGTGCCAGCAGCCCGGTTTTGCTTAGCACAGATACGCAGTATTTT.

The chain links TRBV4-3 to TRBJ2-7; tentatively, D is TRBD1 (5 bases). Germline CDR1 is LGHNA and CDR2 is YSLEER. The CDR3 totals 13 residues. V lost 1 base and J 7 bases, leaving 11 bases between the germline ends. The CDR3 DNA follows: TGCGCCAGCAGCCAAGGGCAGGGTCTAGAGCAGTACTTC. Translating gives CASSQGQGLEQYF.

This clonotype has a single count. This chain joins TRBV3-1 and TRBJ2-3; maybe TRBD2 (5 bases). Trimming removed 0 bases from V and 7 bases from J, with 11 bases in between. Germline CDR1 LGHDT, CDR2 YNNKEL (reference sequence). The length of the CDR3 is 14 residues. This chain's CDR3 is CASSQERRLHTQYF. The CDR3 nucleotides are TGTGCCAGCAGCCAAGAACGGAGGCTCCATACGCAGTATTTT.

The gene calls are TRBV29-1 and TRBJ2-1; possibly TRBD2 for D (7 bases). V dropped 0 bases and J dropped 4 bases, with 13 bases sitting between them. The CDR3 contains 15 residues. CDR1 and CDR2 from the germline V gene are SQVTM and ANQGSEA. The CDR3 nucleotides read TGCAGCGTTGAAGATACACGGGGGGCATACAATGAGCAGTTCTTC. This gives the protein CSVEDTRGAYNEQFF.